Described below is a single TCR beta chain sequence and its context. This clone has more than one count but fewer than ten. The antigen this receptor binds is unknown. No base-level quality is on record; no much larger clone is a single base apart. Preparation of the library involved the immunoSEQ multiplex PCR assay. For the multiplex PCR, a mixture combining 60 forward primers for TCR Vbeta segments and 13 reverse primers for TCR Jbeta segments was used. Amplification of the CDR3 region of rearranged TCR beta genes was performed with a multiplex PCR assay on genomic DNA. The amplified TCR beta libraries were sequenced on the Illumina HiSeq System as 87-base-pair reads. The authors processed their data as follows. A later analysis tallied roughly 76 million unique TCR beta chains across the 700 or so repertoires, and 10 million to 11 million of those chains were shared by two or more donors. Raw reads were error-corrected and collapsed into unique sequences by a nearest-neighbor algorithm in which closely related sequences were merged to remove PCR and sequencing errors. V, D and J gene segments were assigned by aligning CDR3 sequences to IMGT reference sequences. For a sequence to be retained, at least a six-nucleotide match to both a V gene segment and a J gene segment was required. Rearrangements were classified as productive when the CDR3 lacked stop codons and remained in frame with V and J, and all other rearrangements were classified as non-productive. CDR3 was defined by IMGT convention, running from the second conserved V-encoded cysteine to the conserved J-encoded phenylalanine. The earlier analysis of about 610 of the donors excluded any sequence lacking an unambiguous match to a single V gene segment. In an earlier analysis of 587 of the donors, a V segment was called functional when productive rearrangements were above 56.7%, and segregating when the standard deviation between donors exceeded 5%. A statistical classification framework was developed to diagnose cytomegalovirus status using the catalog of TCR beta chain sequences. In a later analysis, TCR nucleotide sequences were compared against IMGT/GENE-DB human TR gene sequences so that V and J genes could be assigned. The TCRdist pipeline was used in a later analysis to assign CDR3 sequences and most-parsimonious VDJ recombination scenarios. In a later analysis, every TCR beta chain was defined by the combination of its CDR3 amino acid sequence and its V-gene family, and reads without a unique V-gene family were dropped. A later analysis removed over 500 highly shared, low-generation-probability nucleotide sequences to deal with suspected cross-contamination and a sequencing artifact. For each public chain, a later analysis derived a clonal expansion index from normalized ranks of inferred template counts within each repertoire. In a later analysis, generation probabilities were computed with a VDJ recombination model fitted to out-of-frame rearrangements, and the resulting probabilities were checked against IGoR. Hypergeometric tests were used in a later analysis to score TCR-TCR, TCR-HLA and TCR-CMV co-occurrence, with a repertoire-size bias correction applied to the TCR pairs. A later analysis estimated false discovery rates by permuting HLA or CMV assignments 20 times. In a later analysis, co-occurring TCRs were grouped using DBSCAN, with TCRdist sequence similarity added in when clustering inside HLA-allele-positive subsets. Co-occurrence clustering excluded repertoires with fewer than 30,000 or more than 120,000 public chains, plus five with anomalous nucleotide sharing. This is the immuneACCESS table as TCRdb keeps it, with only in-frame sequences that have V and J called. A part of the clones is gone; compared with another copy, unresolved V genes explain less than half, and the rest is unexplained. D and trimming were read from the DNA, whereas the V and J calls and clone size are those reported in that table. For this sample there are around 150,000 clones; about 80% appear just once. The biggest ten clones account for around 14% of the sample.

The CDR1 and CDR2 encoded by the germline V gene are SNHLY and FYNNEI. Ends trimmed: V by 4 bases, J by 8 bases; bases unmatched to a gene: 2. From the cysteine up to the phenylalanine, the CDR3 has a length of 13 residues. The read is trimmed to its CDR3 DNA, 39 bases read in frame from base 1. These data are taken from a study of cytomegalovirus exposure and HLA in healthy donors (dated by TCRdb to about 2017). In the study overall: An earlier analysis of 587 of the donors reported 276 Gb of sequence data and 95 million to 140 million unique TCR beta sequences obtained from about 180 million T cells. An earlier analysis of some 600 of the donors applied high-throughput TCR beta sequencing to assess whether each TCR beta V gene segment acted as functional or pseudogenic. The genetic ancestry cluster associated with self-reported Caucasian donors included around four fifths of the roughly 400 genotyped donors. The study aimed to test whether signatures of past pathogen exposure could be identified by cataloging public T cell receptors. Using immunosequencing, the study profiled T cell repertoires from 500 to 800 subjects and related those repertoires to cytomegalovirus serostatus. Donor age, sex, ethnicity and CMV serostatus were collected together with the repertoire data. Class I and class II HLA loci were covered by the typing at four-digit resolution. Typing coverage varied by locus: about 629-640 donors for A, B, C, DRB1 and DQB1; roughly 520 for DQA1; approximately 610 for DPA1; approximately 450 for DPB1. Roughly 320 gigabases of sequencing data and around 80 million unique TCR sequences made up an early release that covered 500 to 700 HLA-typed donors. Across some 400 genotyped donors of the cohort, an average of roughly 230,000 unique TCR beta nucleotide sequences per donor were sequenced, and 15% to 20% of those sequences were non-productive. The study combined high-throughput TCR immunosequencing, statistical association of individual TCRs with disease status, and machine learning to predict cytomegalovirus infection status. A separate validation cohort of approximately 130 different subjects was used in addition to the approximately 610-subject first cohort. In a later genetic analysis, genome-wide SNP genotypes for about 55% of the 666 donors were used, and that subset was treated as a discovery cohort. Rather than using new phenotypic data, the later analysis identified candidate immune exposures from TCR beta sequences and from how often those sequences occurred across donors. All discovery cohort repertoires had been generated on a single sequencing platform. Four or five DR-DQ haplotypes were treated as single units for association and clustering because of strong linkage in the cohort. To study patterns of TCR occurrence, a later analysis re-analyzed previously published TCR beta repertoires from under 750 donors and added high-resolution HLA genotyping.

Results and caveats for the whole study, not just this receptor: A later genetic analysis associated a missense DCLRE1C variant with V-gene and J-gene trimming of TCR beta chains, and an independent cohort replicated the association. The only immune exposure information available for the cohort was CMV serostatus. At a false discovery rate of 0.05, a later analysis linked 15,000 to 20,000 TCR beta sequences to specific HLA alleles. A further reported finding was that TCR beta sequences accurately predicted the HLA-A and HLA-B alleles for most subjects in the first cohort. A later analysis found that TCR association rates varied across HLA loci, with DRB1 alleles showing the most associated TCRs and HLA-C alleles the fewest. In vitro tests confirmed that a few of the cytomegalovirus-associated TCR beta chains recognize cytomegalovirus antigens. Presence/absence analyses assumed roughly uniform sequencing depth across donors, an assumption that may not hold. Strong co-occurrence of HLA alleles, especially DR and DQ, made assigning TCR associations to individual alleles difficult. In a later genetic analysis, fewer N-insertions in productive TCRs were reported among donors in an Asian-associated ancestry cluster than the roughly 700-donor mean. Several of the top co-occurrence clusters appeared to be linked to parvovirus B19, influenza, CMV and Epstein-Barr virus, according to a later analysis. In an earlier analysis of some 550 of the donors, most TCR beta V segments were observed in productive rearrangements about 87% or about 30% of the time, broadly matching IMGT annotations. Because HLA typing was unavailable for some donors at each locus, only the typed subset was used in association tests. The 87-base-pair reads could not distinguish some IMGT-functional V segments, including TRBV6-2 and TRBV6-3, so those segments were excluded. The authors suggested that the approach could potentially be extended to other disease states and immunological phenotypes. In both the original and validation cohorts, the classifier was reported to diagnose cytomegalovirus status with high specificity and sensitivity. In a later analysis, most CMV-associated TCR beta chains were found to appear HLA-restricted, with HLA associations seemingly driven largely by CMV exposure. The earlier analysis of 587 of the donors excluded 15 to 20 rarely observed V segments, including chromosome 9 orphons, because counts were too low. The cohort was sequenced for TCR beta chains only, and without alpha or paired-chain data the features that could be detected were limited. The sequencing pipeline was judged likely to have produced a cluster of highly shared sequence variants as a technical artifact. The study listed approximately 150 TCR beta chains as associated with cytomegalovirus. Compared with equally common non-associated chains, HLA-associated TCR beta chains in a later analysis were more clonally expanded and had lower generation probabilities. Correlated functional status among segregating V segments might reflect linkage disequilibrium, but an unknown experimental factor could not be ruled out. Across donors, most TCR sequences were observed very rarely, whereas some public TCRs were present in many individuals.

The cohort was made up of approximately 670 healthy bone marrow donors. At the time of sampling, all cohort members were nominally healthy, though unrecorded immune exposures were likely present. The donor tested CMV seronegative, placing the donor among the roughly 340 seronegative members of the cohort. A peripheral blood sample was collected from each donor, and TCR beta sequencing was performed on peripheral blood mononuclear cells. Genomic DNA was extracted from the blood cell samples with the Qiagen DNeasy Blood Extraction Kit. This receptor was obtained from a woman in her thirties or forties in good health and CMV-seronegative. Sequenced material: PBMCs. The chain uses TRBV2 and TRBJ1-6; 7 nucleotides in the junction match TRBD1. The sequenced DNA: TGTGCCAGCAGTGGACAGGGATATTCACCCCTCCACTTT. Its coded protein is CASSGQGYSPLHF.